The rows below give T cell receptor beta chains drawn from one sample of a study of T cell repertoires in cytomegalovirus infection. TCRdb used MiXCR to reprocess the reads, holding one entry per CDR3 protein. Of tens of thousands of distinct CDR3 sequences listed, approximately 30% are singletons. Their antigens remain unidentified. This sample comprised CD8+ T cells from cultured PBMCs, obtained from culture after CMV antigen stimulation. These TCRs come from a human donor in good health (CMV status not recorded). Some clones in this sample may be carry-over from other donors' samples. CDR3s include the opening cysteine and the closing phenylalanine or tryptophan. D genes are given only for firm matches. Some rows have no size entry. The others give once, few or many, or a class for an expanded clone.

TGTGCCAGCAGCTTAGCAGGACTAGCGGGAGGGGTCTTCAATGAGCAGTTCTTC CASSLAGLAGGVFNEQFF TRBV7-9 few TRBJ2-1 TRBD2
TGTGCCAGCAGTTTCCCGACCGCGGCTCTGGAAAAACTGTTTTTT CASSFPTAALEKLFF TRBV28 - TRBJ1-4 -
TGTGCCTGGGGAAACCGGGGCTCTGGGGCCAACGTCCTGACTTTC CAWGNRGSGANVLTF TRBV30 few TRBJ2-6 -
TGTGCCAGCAGCAAGGTCCTAGCGGGAGGTGGGGACACCGGGGAGCTGTTTTTT CASSKVLAGGGDTGELFF TRBV2 - TRBJ2-2 TRBD2
TGTGCCAGCAGCTTCAGGGGCCAGCAAGAGACCCAGTACTTC CASSFRGQQETQYF TRBV7-9 few TRBJ2-5 -
TGCGCCAGCAGCTCCCTGGGGGGGGGACGATCGGGTGAAGCTTTCTTT CASSSLGGGRSGEAFF TRBV5-1 - TRBJ1-1 -
TGTGCCAGCAGTAACCCAAGCGCGCCGCCGGGAGAGACCCAGTACTTC CASSNPSAPPGETQYF TRBV6-2/TRBV6-3 few TRBJ2-5 -
TGTGCCAGTAGCCCTCAGCAGCATGCGAACGAGCAGTACTTC CASSPQQHANEQYF TRBV19 - TRBJ2-7 -
TGTGCCAGCAGTGAAGCAGACAGGGGGGTAGTCCCTGAAGCTTTCTTT CASSEADRGVVPEAFF TRBV6-1 - TRBJ1-1 TRBD1
TGTGCCAGCAGTAAACAGGGGGGGAATGAGCGGTTCTTC CASSKQGGNERFF TRBV6-8 - TRBJ2-1 -
TGTGCCAGCAGCCAAGGAAAGGCTAGCGGGGGGCTAAACACCGGGGAGCTGTTTTTT CASSQGKASGGLNTGELFF TRBV4-2 many TRBJ2-2 TRBD2
TGTGCCAGTAAGGAAGAGAGCAGATCTAACTATGGCTACACCTTC CASKEESRSNYGYTF TRBV19 few TRBJ1-2 -
TGCAGTGCTAGTGGGCAGGGGGCCAACGAGCAGTACTTC CSASGQGANEQYF TRBV20-1 many TRBJ2-7 TRBD1
TGTGCCACCAGTGATCTTTCCGGGACTCCTCAAGAGACCCAGTACTTC CATSDLSGTPQETQYF TRBV24-1 - TRBJ2-5 -
TGTGCCAGCAGACCTCCGGGACAGCCCGTATCCGAGACCCAGTACTTC CASRPPGQPVSETQYF TRBV2 - TRBJ2-5 TRBD1
TGTGCCAGTAGTCTGCAGGATATGAGGTCCCTCCACTTT CASSLQDMRSLHF TRBV19 - TRBJ1-6 -
TGCAGTGCTAGCCTAGCGGTAACCTACAATGAGCAGTTCTTC CSASLAVTYNEQFF TRBV20-1 few TRBJ2-1 TRBD2
TGTGCCAGCAGTTACGGACAGGGTCGGCAAGAGACCCAGTACTTC CASSYGQGRQETQYF TRBV27 few TRBJ2-5 TRBD1
TGTGCCAGCAGCTTAGTCGAAGGGGCCGAGGTGTCAGATACGCAGTATTTT CASSLVEGAEVSDTQYF TRBV7-8 many TRBJ2-3 -
TGTGCCAGCTCCGTTCTAGCGGGGGAGACCTACAATGAGCAGTTCTTC CASSVLAGETYNEQFF TRBV12-3/TRBV12-4 - TRBJ2-1 TRBD2
TGTGCCAGCAGTCCCGTAAACAGGGTCCTGAGAGGCTACACCTTC CASSPVNRVLRGYTF TRBV27 - TRBJ1-2 -
TGTGCCAGCAGCCCCCTAGCCTACGAGCAGTACTTC CASSPLAYEQYF TRBV12-3/TRBV12-4 - TRBJ2-7 -
TGCGCCAGCAGCTTGGGGGACACCATCGCGGGCTACACCTTC CASSLGDTIAGYTF TRBV5-1 - TRBJ1-2 -
TGTGCCAGCAGCCCGGAAGGGGGACAGGGCAAATACGAGCAGTACTTC CASSPEGGQGKYEQYF TRBV9 - TRBJ2-7 TRBD1
TGTGCCAGCAGTTTAAATAGGCACGCCGGTGAACTTTATGAAAAACTGTTTTTT CASSLNRHAGELYEKLFF TRBV28 few TRBJ1-4 -
TGTGCCAGCAGTTACGATTACTACGAGCAGTACTTC CASSYDYYEQYF TRBV6-2/TRBV6-3 many TRBJ2-7 -
TGTGCCAGCAGCTTAGTAGCGGACACAGATACGCAGTATTTT CASSLVADTDTQYF TRBV7-8 many TRBJ2-3 -
TGTGCCAGCAGCAGGGACAGGGGCCTGCAACCCCAGCATTTT CASSRDRGLQPQHF TRBV28 many TRBJ1-5 TRBD1
TGTGCCAGCAGTTCCTCTTACGGAGGGGTCGGGGCCAACGTCCTGACTTTC CASSSSYGGVGANVLTF TRBV28 - TRBJ2-6 -
TGTGCCAGCACCCCCCGGGGAGGACCATATACCTTTGGCTACACCTTC CASTPRGGPYTFGYTF TRBV6-2/TRBV6-3 once TRBJ1-2 -
TGTGCCAGCAGCCCCGGCCAGGGAGACACCATATATTTT CASSPGQGDTIYF TRBV7-3 - TRBJ1-3 -
TGTGCCAGCAGGCCCAAGAGAACAGGGGGCGGCAATCAGCCCCAGCATTTT CASRPKRTGGGNQPQHF TRBV12-3/TRBV12-4 - TRBJ1-5 TRBD1
TGTGCCAGCAGCTTGGACCCGGATCAGCCCCAGCATTTT CASSLDPDQPQHF TRBV7-6 - TRBJ1-5 -
TGTGCCAGCAGCCAAGACTCCTACGCCTACGAGCAGTACTTC CASSQDSYAYEQYF TRBV3-1 - TRBJ2-7 -
TGTGCCAGCACCCAAGTTAGCGGGGGCCCCACAGATACGCAGTATTTT CASTQVSGGPTDTQYF TRBV6-6 - TRBJ2-3 TRBD2
TGCGCCAGCAGCCAAGGGAGTGGAGCTAGCAATGAGCAGTTCTTC CASSQGSGASNEQFF TRBV4-3 - TRBJ2-1 -
TGTGCCAGCATCCCAGGGGGGACCAGGGGCAGTGAGCAGTTCTTC CASIPGGTRGSEQFF TRBV2 few TRBJ2-1 -
TGTGCCAGCAGCCTGACTAGCGGGGGCTCCTACAATGAGCAGTTCTTC CASSLTSGGSYNEQFF TRBV7-9 - TRBJ2-1 TRBD2
TGTGCCAGCAGCTTGGGGCGATCTACCTACGAGCAGTACTTC CASSLGRSTYEQYF TRBV5-4 - TRBJ2-7 -
TGTGCAAGTCGCCCTCGACAGGGGGCGCTGGTCACTGAAGCTTTCTTT CASRPRQGALVTEAFF TRBV12-2 - TRBJ1-1 -
TGCGCCAGCAGCCAAGAAGGCGCTGGGACGGCGAACTATGGCTACACCTTC CASSQEGAGTANYGYTF TRBV4-1 - TRBJ1-2 -
TGTGCCAGCAGTTTAGGGACAGGGGCGAACACTGAAGCTTTCTTT CASSLGTGANTEAFF TRBV27 many TRBJ1-1 TRBD1
TGTGCCAGCAGCGTATCCGAGAGCGAGGTTTCATATGGCTACACCTTC CASSVSESEVSYGYTF TRBV9 - TRBJ1-2 -
TGTGCCAGCAGCTTAGATCAGATGGATTCATCCTACGAGCAGTACTTC CASSLDQMDSSYEQYF TRBV11-3 - TRBJ2-7 -
TGTGCCAGCAGTGAAAGGCGGCGGACCAGATGGGGCTACACCTTC CASSERRRTRWGYTF TRBV6-1 few TRBJ1-2 -